What follows describes a single T cell receptor (beta chain). The antigen is unknown. This record comes from a study of T cell responses to AZD1222 COVID-19 vaccine. Study information: Analysis merged second doses at about 4 or about 12 weeks.

Study-wide results and caveats: Repertoires were obtained only post-peak T cell response. Receipt of two AZD1222 doses was followed by a rise in Spike-specific TCR breadth and depth. Nearly half of spike-specific TCRs reportedly go after variant regions that carry no mutations.

This CDR3 is 17 amino acids long. Profiling relied on immunoSEQ multiplex PCR, and the TCRdb table lists in-frame clones only, not all of them. The repertoire consists of more than 50,000 clones, with around 83% occurring once and the leading ten covering approximately 20%. The receptor's source is an adult in good health. The sample here was peripheral blood, taken on day 0 of AZD1222 vaccination. V usage is TRBV21-1 and J usage is TRBJ2-7. TRBV21-1 is labeled a pseudogene. This CDR3 is CASSKAFGSQGSYEQYF. The CDR3 nucleotides read TGTGCCAGCAGCAAAGCCTTTGGGAGTCAGGGATCCTACGAGCAGTACTTC.